This T cell receptor beta chain was sequenced for a study of blood T cell repertoires in COVID-19. Germline V gives CDR1 SEHNR, CDR2 FQNEAQ (reference sequence). J gave up 4 bases and V 7 bases, and 9 bases lay outside the gene matches. This CDR3 comprises 14 residues. In the authors' workflow: How many nucleated cells were present was estimated from reference gene primer amplification. Profiling relied on immunoSEQ multiplex PCR, and the TCRdb table lists in-frame clones only, not all of them. That table gives V, J and clone size, and the DNA gave D and trimming. Of some 250,000 clones in the sample, approximately 90% were seen once.

Input material: peripheral blood. The chain links TRBV7-9 to TRBJ1-2, with 7 bases lining up with TRBD1. The TCR originated in a woman between 40 and 55 years old who had recovered from COVID-19. CDR3 nucleotide sequence: TGTGCCAGCAACCCGACAGGGACCCTCTATGGCTACACCTTC. Encoded protein: CASNPTGTLYGYTF.